The 3 T cell receptor beta chains presented below share a single source sample, sequenced in a study of shared clonotypes between healthy human individuals. Clones were sequenced by immunoSEQ multiplex PCR, and TCRdb holds only the in-frame ones, with some missing. The repertoire holds 950,000 to 1,200,000 clones, with about 80% as singletons. The sequencing input was memory CD4+ T cells from PBMCs. Regarding subset: CD45RA-negative fraction. The receptor set was obtained from a young man in good health. Some clones in this sample may be carry-over from other donors' samples.

The chain carries TRBV28 and TRBJ2-3, with D possibly being TRBD1 (6 bases). V dropped 5 bases and J dropped 1 base, with 16 bases sitting between them. This CDR3 is built from 16 residues. Germline assignment: CDR1 MDHEN and CDR2 SYDVKM. The CDR3 sequence is CASSPRTVRRTDTQYF. The CDR3 region has the DNA TGTGCCAGCAGTCCGAGGACAGTCAGACGCACAGATACGCAGTATTTT.

The V call is TRBV19, the J call TRBJ2-3, with 7 nucleotides matching TRBD2. This CDR3 is built from 16 residues. V lost 3 bases to trimming and J lost 5 bases; unmatched junction nucleotides: 11. Germline V CDR1 and CDR2: LNHDA, SQIVND (reference sequence). The CDR3 DNA sequence: TGTGCCAGTAGTATGGGAGGAGGGAGGGCCGGAGATACGCAGTATTTT. It encodes CASSMGGGRAGDTQYF.

This clone was detected only a few times. The rearrangement uses TRBV6-1 and TRBJ2-1; 8 bases are shared with TRBD2. V shed 1 base, J shed 8 bases, and the junction held 7 bases outside the gene matches. There are 15 residues in the CDR3. Looked up from germline, CDR1 is MNHNS and CDR2 is SASEGT. The CDR3 protein is CASSEDSGTSHEQFF. CDR3 nucleotides: TGTGCCAGCAGTGAAGACTCCGGGACTAGTCATGAGCAGTTCTTC.